These T cell receptor beta chains were read from a single sample in a study of blood T cell repertoires in COVID-19. Assay used: immunoSEQ multiplex PCR; TCRdb lists only in-frame clones, some missing. The sample includes a few hundred thousand clones, about 91% of them seen just once. Sequencing input: peripheral blood. The receptors come from a woman aged 25 to 39 with COVID-19, enrolled during active disease. Both conserved end residues are part of each CDR3. The D gene is left open where the match is weak. A row's size may be missing; if present it is once, few, many or a size class.

size: NA; J: TRBJ2-1; length: 15; D: NA; V: TRBV20-1; CDR3: CSASSPLGTYNEQFF; DNA: TGCAGTGCTAGTTCCCCACTAGGTACCTACAATGAGCAGTTCTTC
size: few; J: TRBJ1-5; length: 14; D: NA; V: TRBV6-2/TRBV6-3; CDR3: CASSTLYTNQPQHF; DNA: TGTGCCAGCAGTACGTTATACACCAATCAGCCCCAGCATTTT
size: NA; J: TRBJ1-4; length: 19; D: NA; V: TRBV4-3; CDR3: CASSQDAGQAGVSNEKLFF; DNA: TGCGCCAGCAGCCAAGATGCGGGCCAGGCGGGCGTATCTAATGAAAAACTGTTTTTT
size: NA; J: TRBJ2-7; length: 19; D: NA; V: TRBV5-6; CDR3: CASGRPGTGKAGGGYEQYF; DNA: TGTGCCAGCGGCCGCCCCGGGACAGGGAAGGCGGGGGGCGGGTACGAGCAGTACTTC
size: NA; J: TRBJ2-3; length: 16; D: TRBD1; V: TRBV7-8; CDR3: CASSFQGALSTDTQYF; DNA: TGTGCCAGCAGCTTTCAGGGGGCTCTTAGCACAGATACGCAGTATTTT
size: few; J: TRBJ1-5; length: 15; D: TRBD1; V: TRBV2; CDR3: CASRLKQGRDQPQHF; DNA: TGTGCCAGCAGGCTGAAACAGGGGCGGGATCAGCCCCAGCATTTT
size: once; J: TRBJ1-6; length: 15; D: TRBD1; V: TRBV5-6; CDR3: CASSLGTGGNSPLHF; DNA: TGTGCCAGCAGCTTGGGGACAGGGGGAAATTCACCCCTCCACTTT
size: once; J: TRBJ2-7; length: 15; D: NA; V: TRBV9; CDR3: CASSVGPRGTYEQYF; DNA: TGTGCCAGCAGCGTAGGCCCAAGGGGTACCTACGAGCAGTACTTC
size: NA; J: TRBJ2-1; length: 15; D: TRBD1; V: TRBV19; CDR3: CASSIDRDRAFEQFF; DNA: TGTGCCAGTAGTATAGATCGCGACAGGGCATTTGAGCAGTTCTTC
size: NA; J: TRBJ2-3; length: 14; D: TRBD1; V: TRBV2; CDR3: CASRGTAYTDTQYF; DNA: TGTGCCAGTCGTGGGACAGCTTACACAGATACGCAGTATTTT
size: NA; J: TRBJ2-2; length: 15; D: NA; V: TRBV4-3; CDR3: CASSQRTVVAGELFF; DNA: TGCGCCAGCAGCCAACGGACAGTCGTAGCCGGGGAGCTGTTTTTT
size: NA; J: TRBJ2-4; length: 13; D: NA; V: TRBV12-3/TRBV12-4; CDR3: CASRPSVGDIQYF; DNA: TGTGCCAGCAGACCTTCAGTTGGAGACATTCAGTACTTC
size: NA; J: TRBJ1-1; length: 14; D: NA; V: TRBV27; CDR3: CASSQDRTNTEAFF; DNA: TGTGCCAGCAGTCAGGACAGAACGAACACTGAAGCTTTCTTT
size: once; J: TRBJ2-1; length: 15; D: TRBD1; V: TRBV19; CDR3: CASNLQGANYNEQFF; DNA: TGTGCCAGTAATCTACAGGGGGCTAATTACAATGAGCAGTTCTTC
size: NA; J: TRBJ2-1; length: 18; D: NA; V: TRBV11-3; CDR3: CASSLERRVVPAYNEQFF; DNA: TGTGCCAGCAGCTTAGAACGGCGGGTGGTCCCCGCGTACAATGAGCAGTTCTTC
size: NA; J: TRBJ2-1; length: 13; D: NA; V: TRBV7-8; CDR3: CASSPRSAGERVF; DNA: TGTGCCAGCAGCCCCCGATCCGCGGGTGAGAGGGTCTTC
size: NA; J: TRBJ2-7; length: 15; D: TRBD2; V: TRBV6-5; CDR3: CASSYSSGGHYEQYF; DNA: TGTGCCAGCAGTTACTCGAGCGGGGGGCACTACGAGCAGTACTTC
size: NA; J: TRBJ2-3; length: 14; D: NA; V: TRBV7-2; CDR3: CASREGSRTDTQYF; DNA: TGTGCCAGCAGGGAGGGATCGCGGACAGATACGCAGTATTTT
size: NA; J: TRBJ1-6; length: 13; D: NA; V: TRBV27; CDR3: CASSLSAVSPLHF; DNA: TGTGCCAGCAGTTTATCGGCCGTTTCACCCCTCCACTTT
size: NA; J: TRBJ1-1; length: 14; D: NA; V: TRBV19; CDR3: CASSQPGANTEAFF; DNA: TGTGCCAGTAGTCAACCAGGGGCGAACACTGAAGCTTTCTTT
size: NA; J: TRBJ1-2; length: 15; D: TRBD1; V: TRBV29-1; CDR3: CSAPGGDRGDYGYTF; DNA: TGCAGCGCACCCGGCGGGGACAGGGGCGACTATGGCTACACCTTC
size: few; J: TRBJ1-2; length: 14; D: NA; V: TRBV4-2; CDR3: CASSQVGGDKGYTF; DNA: TGTGCCAGCAGCCAAGTGGGGGGAGATAAAGGCTACACCTTC
size: NA; J: TRBJ2-3; length: 14; D: NA; V: TRBV5-1; CDR3: CASSPEISTDTQYF; DNA: TGCGCCAGCAGCCCGGAGATATCCACAGATACGCAGTATTTT
size: NA; J: TRBJ2-3; length: 17; D: TRBD2; V: TRBV7-8; CDR3: CASSLARTSGGTDTQYF; DNA: TGTGCCAGCAGCTTAGCACGGACTAGCGGGGGCACAGATACGCAGTATTTT
size: NA; J: TRBJ2-2; length: 16; D: TRBD1; V: TRBV6-5; CDR3: CASSYPGQGAVGELFF; DNA: TGTGCCAGCAGTTACCCCGGACAGGGGGCGGTCGGGGAGCTGTTTTTT
size: NA; J: TRBJ2-4; length: 14; D: NA; V: TRBV28; CDR3: CASSLGGGGNIQYF; DNA: TGTGCCAGCAGTTTAGGGGGCGGCGGGAACATTCAGTACTTC
size: once; J: TRBJ2-3; length: 15; D: TRBD2; V: TRBV4-3; CDR3: CASSWTSGKGDTQYF; DNA: TGCGCCAGCAGCTGGACTAGCGGGAAGGGGGATACGCAGTATTTT
size: NA; J: TRBJ1-5; length: 13; D: NA; V: TRBV6-2/TRBV6-3; CDR3: CASSYRGYQPQHF; DNA: TGTGCCAGCAGTTATAGGGGGTATCAGCCCCAGCATTTT
size: NA; J: TRBJ1-6; length: 16; D: NA; V: TRBV2; CDR3: CASSDWGPSYNSPLHF; DNA: TGTGCCAGCAGTGACTGGGGGCCATCCTATAATTCACCCCTCCACTTT
size: NA; J: TRBJ2-1; length: 14; D: NA; V: TRBV21-1; CDR3: CASRRVRSYNEQFF; DNA: TGTGCCAGCCGCCGGGTTCGCTCCTACAATGAGCAGTTCTTC
size: NA; J: TRBJ1-5; length: 14; D: NA; V: TRBV11-2; CDR3: CASSLTGSHQPQHF; DNA: TGTGCCAGCAGCCTGACAGGTAGCCATCAGCCCCAGCATTTT
size: NA; J: TRBJ2-1; length: 14; D: NA; V: TRBV5-8; CDR3: CASSLGVFENEQFF; DNA: TGTGCCAGCAGCTTGGGAGTTTTCGAGAATGAGCAGTTCTTC
size: NA; J: TRBJ2-1; length: 14; D: NA; V: TRBV19; CDR3: CASSINRDINEQFF; DNA: TGTGCCAGTAGTATCAACCGGGACATCAATGAGCAGTTCTTC
size: NA; J: TRBJ1-3; length: 16; D: TRBD1; V: TRBV13; CDR3: CASSPHRGSSGNTIYF; DNA: TGTGCCAGCAGCCCGCACAGGGGCTCCTCTGGAAACACCATATATTTT
size: NA; J: TRBJ2-1; length: 15; D: TRBD2; V: TRBV29-1; CDR3: CSVDSGTSGYNEQFF; DNA: TGCAGCGTTGACTCCGGGACTAGCGGCTACAATGAGCAGTTCTTC
size: NA; J: TRBJ2-2; length: 16; D: TRBD2; V: TRBV7-9; CDR3: CASSLTSGRITGELFF; DNA: TGTGCCAGCAGCTTAACTAGCGGGAGGATAACCGGGGAGCTGTTTTTT
size: NA; J: TRBJ2-1; length: 16; D: TRBD1; V: TRBV5-1; CDR3: CASSLHRSTGGDEQFF; DNA: TGCGCCAGCAGCTTACACAGATCGACAGGGGGTGATGAGCAGTTCTTC
size: NA; J: TRBJ2-2; length: 16; D: NA; V: TRBV5-1; CDR3: CASSQLPIPNTGELFF; DNA: TGCGCCAGCAGCCAACTTCCTATTCCCAACACCGGGGAGCTGTTTTTT
size: once; J: TRBJ2-1; length: 15; D: TRBD2; V: TRBV14; CDR3: CASSQDFAVAGDKFF; DNA: TGTGCCAGCAGCCAAGATTTTGCGGTAGCGGGAGATAAGTTCTTC
size: NA; J: TRBJ2-7; length: 15; D: TRBD1; V: TRBV5-4; CDR3: CASSFRQGGSYEQYF; DNA: TGTGCCAGCAGCTTCCGACAGGGTGGATCGTACGAGCAGTACTTC
size: NA; J: TRBJ2-3; length: 14; D: NA; V: TRBV5-1; CDR3: CASSHRSRTDTQYF; DNA: TGCGCCAGCAGCCACCGAAGCCGCACAGATACGCAGTATTTT
size: once; J: TRBJ2-5; length: 14; D: NA; V: TRBV6-5; CDR3: CASSYSGTSETQYF; DNA: TGTGCCAGCAGTTACTCGGGCACGTCGGAGACCCAGTACTTC
size: NA; J: TRBJ1-3; length: 17; D: NA; V: TRBV28; CDR3: CASSLPNPGKGGNTIYF; DNA: TGTGCCAGCAGTTTACCCAATCCAGGGAAAGGTGGAAACACCATATATTTT
size: NA; J: TRBJ2-7; length: 15; D: TRBD1; V: TRBV7-2; CDR3: CASSSWTGSSYEQYF; DNA: TGTGCCAGCAGCTCGTGGACAGGGAGCTCCTACGAGCAGTACTTC
size: NA; J: TRBJ1-1; length: 15; D: TRBD1; V: TRBV5-1; CDR3: CASSAEQGSITEAFF; DNA: TGCGCCAGCAGCGCGGAACAGGGGTCAATCACTGAAGCTTTCTTT
size: NA; J: TRBJ1-1; length: 14; D: NA; V: TRBV29-1; CDR3: CSVQRTPWDTEAFF; DNA: TGCAGCGTCCAGAGGACACCCTGGGACACTGAAGCTTTCTTT
size: once; J: TRBJ1-1; length: 15; D: NA; V: TRBV4-2; CDR3: CASRGGVRMNTEAFF; DNA: TGTGCCAGCAGGGGAGGGGTTCGCATGAACACTGAAGCTTTCTTT
size: once; J: TRBJ2-1; length: 15; D: NA; V: TRBV28; CDR3: CASSLLTGDYNEQFF; DNA: TGTGCCAGCAGTTTACTGACAGGAGACTACAATGAGCAGTTCTTC
size: NA; J: TRBJ2-1; length: 17; D: NA; V: TRBV4-3; CDR3: CASSQESGPTSYNEQFF; DNA: TGCGCCAGCAGCCAAGAATCGGGACCGACTAGTTACAATGAGCAGTTCTTC